The 8 T cell receptor beta chains below all came from one sample that was sequenced in a study of cytomegalovirus exposure and HLA in healthy donors. It was with 60 Vbeta and 13 Jbeta primers that the PCR ran. Profiling relied on immunoSEQ multiplex PCR, and the TCRdb table lists in-frame clones only, not all of them. The sample lists around 150,000 clones; 75% to 85% were seen once. Sequenced input: PBMCs. Receptors originate from a human donor in good health.

The chain is built from TRBV5-1 and TRBJ1-6; maybe TRBD1 (5 bases). Germline V lookup: CDR1 SGHRS, CDR2 YFSETQ. The CDR3 totals 15 residues. The V gene lost 0 bases and the J gene lost 6 bases, with 10 bases spanning the gap. The CDR3 here is CASSLDRPTNSPLHF. The CDR3, as DNA: TGCGCCAGCAGCTTGGACAGGCCCACTAATTCACCCCTCCACTTT.

This chain links TRBV7-2 with TRBJ1-1; the D is unclear. The CDR3 covers 14 residues. Trimming removed 7 bases at V and 3 bases at J, with 15 bases between. The V gene's germline CDR1 is SGHTA and CDR2 FQGNSA. In nucleotides, the CDR3 is TGTGCCAGCACCCCCGCCGAGGAGTACACTGAAGCTTTCTTT. This translates into CASTPAEEYTEAFF. Based on the CDR3 plus reference TRBV7-2 and TRBJ1-1, the full variable domain is GAGVSQSPSNKVTEKGKDVELRCDPISGHTALYWYRQSLGQGLEFLIYFQGNSAPDKSGLPSDRFSAERTGGSVSTLTIQRTQQEDSAVYLCASTPAEEYTEAFFGQGTRLTVV.

This sequence joins TRBV10-3 and TRBJ2-2; 13 positions match TRBD2. CDR1 is ENHRY, CDR2 SYGVKD, per germline. Trimming cost V 10 bases and J 3 bases; bases outside gene matches: 2. This CDR3 has 14 amino acids. In nucleotides, the CDR3 is TGTGCCAGTGGACTAGCGGGAGACACCGGGGAGCTGTTTTTT. Translation gives CASGLAGDTGELFF.

In DNA form, the CDR3 reads TGTGCCAGCAGTTACACTGGGACACTTACTGGAAACACCATATATTTT. Translation gives CASSYTGTLTGNTIYF. The V and J genes are TRBV6-5 and TRBJ1-3; tentative D call: TRBD1 (6 bases). This CDR3 contains 16 residues. V lost 2 bases to trimming and J lost 2 bases, with 13 bases between them. Germline lookup yields CDR1 MNHEY and CDR2 SVGAGI.

The chain joins TRBV7-2 to TRBJ2-7; the D gene is possibly TRBD1 (5 bases). V lost 1 base, J lost 1 base, and 8 bases lay in between. There are 14 residues in the CDR3. Germline V gene data show CDR1 as SGHTA and CDR2 as FQGNSA. The CDR3 is CASSLGPGSYEQYF. CDR3 nucleotide sequence: TGTGCCAGCAGCTTAGGCCCAGGGTCCTACGAGCAGTACTTC.

V gene TRBV27 combines with J gene TRBJ2-2; 10 bases fit TRBD2. From germline, CDR1 is MNHEY and CDR2 SMNVEV (reference sequence). This CDR3 has 17 residues. With V trimmed by 8 bases and J by 2 bases, 11 bases remained unmatched. CDR3 sequence reads: CASGIRTSGKNTGELFF. DNA for the CDR3: TGTGCCAGCGGCATAAGGACTAGCGGAAAAAACACCGGGGAGCTGTTTTTT.

V usage is TRBV6-5 and J usage is TRBJ1-1; the D is unclear. Trimming left V 2 bases short and J 8 bases short, with 6 bases between. Per germline, CDR1 MNHEY and CDR2 SVGAGI. The CDR3 is 11 amino acids. CDR3 DNA sequence: TGTGCCAGCAGTTACGAGAGAGAAGCTTTCTTT. It translates to CASSYEREAFF.

This clone was counted between two and nine times. The chain joins TRBV18 to TRBJ2-3, with 8 bases fitting TRBD2. The CDR3 is 17 amino acids. From germline, CDR1 is KGHSH and CDR2 LQKENI. The trim removed 6 bases at V and 4 bases at J, leaving 15 bases unmatched. The CDR3 reads CASSDPLRGGKSDTQYF. The CDR3 nucleotides read TGTGCCAGCTCGGATCCCCTTCGGGGGGGGAAGTCAGATACGCAGTATTTT. The full variable domain, in which reference TRBV18 and TRBJ2-3 provide the parts outside the CDR3, is NAGVMQNPRHLVRRRGQEARLRCSPMKGHSHVYWYRQLPEEGLKFMVYLQKENIIDESGMPKERFSAEFPKEGPSILRIQQVVRGDSAAYFCASSDPLRGGKSDTQYFGPGTRLTVL.